This TCR beta chain stems from a study of tumor-infiltrating lymphocytes in primary liver carcinoma. Study observations and caveats: Tumor-adjacent and tumor-blood pairs overlapped less than tumor region pairs did. Tumor specimens were characterized by a significantly higher top-250-clone fraction than blood (p = 0.039).

The investigators made TCR beta cDNA from 500 ng total RNA, using a constant-region primer. Modified slightly, ARM-PCR produced TCR beta libraries over three nested multiplex PCR rounds. The opening two PCR rounds, approximately 10 cycles each, paired TRBV1-TRBV30 forward primers with a C-beta reverse primer. TCRdb reprocessed the multiplex PCR reads with MiXCR, giving one entry per CDR3 protein. This table holds around 80,000 distinct CDR3 sequences, 69% found once. As regards this clonotype: Its target is unknown. A read error may account for a junction end that differs from germline.

Taking about 17-31 mg of unsorted bulk tissue, the authors co-extracted RNA and DNA. Every patient had chronic HBV infection and was treatment-naive. Germline CDR1 reads SGHAT; CDR2 reads FQNNGV. This CDR3 comprises 13 residues. The specimen was tumor-adjacent normal liver tissue. The receptor comes from a middle-aged man with primary liver carcinoma and hepatitis B virus infection. The rearrangement links TRBV11-2 to TRBJ2-5; unclear D gene. The CDR3 coding sequence is TGTGCTAGCAGCTATTGGGTTCGAGAGACCCAGTACTTC. The encoded protein is CASSYWVRETQYF.